The sequence of this TCR beta chain was determined in a study of T cell responses to AZD1222 COVID-19 vaccine. Points from the study as a whole: Baseline serostatus was positive in only six AZD1222 recipients. In all cases, repertoires were sampled only after the peak T cell response. The reported proportion of spike-specific TCRs targeting unmutated variant regions was nearly half.

CDR1 and CDR2 (germline): MDHEN, SYDVKM. V shed 3 bases and J shed 1 base, with 6 bases lying between them. The CDR3 extends over 13 amino acids. Sequencing used immunoSEQ multiplex PCR; TCRdb keeps in-frame clones, though not all of them. Of 140,000 to 150,000 clones in the sample, roughly nine tenths are singletons; the top ten hold roughly 1.7%. In regard to this clone: Antigen: not known. The sample holds other DNA sequences that translate to the same CDR3.

Sequencing was performed on peripheral blood, taken on day 0 of AZD1222 vaccination. The clonotype was recovered from an adult in good health. The genes are TRBV28 and TRBJ1-1, with no clear D. The CDR3 bases are TGTGCCAGCAGTTTCAGGCAGAACACTGAAGCTTTCTTT. Translation gives CASSFRQNTEAFF.